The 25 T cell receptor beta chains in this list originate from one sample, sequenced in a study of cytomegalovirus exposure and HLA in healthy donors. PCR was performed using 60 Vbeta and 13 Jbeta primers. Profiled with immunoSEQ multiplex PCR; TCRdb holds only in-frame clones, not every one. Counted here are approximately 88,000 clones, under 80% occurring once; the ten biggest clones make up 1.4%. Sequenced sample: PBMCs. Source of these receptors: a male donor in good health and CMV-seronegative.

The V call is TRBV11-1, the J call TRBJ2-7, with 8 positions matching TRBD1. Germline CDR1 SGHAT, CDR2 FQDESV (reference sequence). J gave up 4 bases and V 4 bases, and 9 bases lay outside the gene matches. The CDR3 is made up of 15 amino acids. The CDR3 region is CASSSTGTGVYEQYF. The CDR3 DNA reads TGTGCCAGCAGCTCTACCGGGACAGGCGTTTACGAGCAGTACTTC.

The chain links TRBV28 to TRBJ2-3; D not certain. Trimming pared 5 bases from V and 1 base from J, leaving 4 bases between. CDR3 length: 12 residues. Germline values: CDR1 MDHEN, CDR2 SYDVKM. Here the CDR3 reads CASSGRTDTQYF. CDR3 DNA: TGTGCCAGCAGTGGGCGCACAGATACGCAGTATTTT.

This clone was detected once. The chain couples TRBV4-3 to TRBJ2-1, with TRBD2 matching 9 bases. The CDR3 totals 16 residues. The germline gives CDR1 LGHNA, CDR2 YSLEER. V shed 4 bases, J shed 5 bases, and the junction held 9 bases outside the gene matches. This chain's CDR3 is CASSRAWAGGNNEQFF. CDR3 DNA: TGCGCCAGCAGCCGAGCCTGGGCGGGAGGGAACAATGAGCAGTTCTTC.

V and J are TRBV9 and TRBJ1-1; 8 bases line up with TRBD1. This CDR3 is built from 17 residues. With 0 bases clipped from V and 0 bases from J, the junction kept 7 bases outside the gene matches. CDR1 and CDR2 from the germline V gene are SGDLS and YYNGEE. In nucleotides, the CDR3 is TGTGCCAGCAGCGTAGGGGGCGGGACAGGCTTGAACACTGAAGCTTTCTTT. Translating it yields CASSVGGGTGLNTEAFF.

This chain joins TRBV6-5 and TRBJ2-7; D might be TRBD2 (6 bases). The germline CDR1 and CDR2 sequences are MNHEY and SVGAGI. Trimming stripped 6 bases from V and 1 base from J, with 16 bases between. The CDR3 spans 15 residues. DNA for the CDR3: TGTGCCAGCAGCGCCACGGGGGAAGGTTCCTACGAGCAGTACTTC. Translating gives CASSATGEGSYEQYF.

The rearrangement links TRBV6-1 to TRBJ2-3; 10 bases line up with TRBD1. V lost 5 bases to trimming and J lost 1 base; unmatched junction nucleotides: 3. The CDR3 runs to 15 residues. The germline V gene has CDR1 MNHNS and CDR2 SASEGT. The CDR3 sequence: CASSQTGGGTDTQYF. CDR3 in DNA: TGTGCCAGCAGTCAGACAGGGGGCGGCACAGATACGCAGTATTTT.

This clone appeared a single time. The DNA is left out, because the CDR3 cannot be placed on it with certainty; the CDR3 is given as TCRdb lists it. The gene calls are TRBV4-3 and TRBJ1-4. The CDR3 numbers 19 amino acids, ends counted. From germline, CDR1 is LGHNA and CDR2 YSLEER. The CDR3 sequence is CASSQDKGPATGVMKNCFF.

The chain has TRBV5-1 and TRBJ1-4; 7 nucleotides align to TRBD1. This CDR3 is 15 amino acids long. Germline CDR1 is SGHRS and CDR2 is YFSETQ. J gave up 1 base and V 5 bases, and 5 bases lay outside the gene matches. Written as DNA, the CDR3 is TGCGCCAGCAGAGGACAGGCAGTAACTAATGAAAAACTGTTTTTT. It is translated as CASRGQAVTNEKLFF. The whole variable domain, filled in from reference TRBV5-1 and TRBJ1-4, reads KAGVTQTPRYLIKTRGQQVTLSCSPISGHRSVSWYQQTPGQGLQFLFEYFSETQRNKGNFPGRFSGRQFSNSRSEMNVSTLELGDSALYLCASRGQAVTNEKLFFGSGTQLSVL.

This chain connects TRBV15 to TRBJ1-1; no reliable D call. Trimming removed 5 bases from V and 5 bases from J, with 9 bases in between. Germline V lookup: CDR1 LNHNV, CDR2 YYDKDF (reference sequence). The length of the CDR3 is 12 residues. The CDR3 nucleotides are TGTGCCACCAGCTCGCAGCGGACTGAAGCTTTCTTT. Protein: CATSSQRTEAFF.

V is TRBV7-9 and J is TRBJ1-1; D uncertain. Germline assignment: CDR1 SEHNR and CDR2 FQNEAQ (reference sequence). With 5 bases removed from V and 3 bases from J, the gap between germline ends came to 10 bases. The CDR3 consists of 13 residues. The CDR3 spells CASSLTPDTEAFF. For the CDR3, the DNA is TGTGCCAGCAGCCTTACGCCGGACACTGAAGCTTTCTTT.

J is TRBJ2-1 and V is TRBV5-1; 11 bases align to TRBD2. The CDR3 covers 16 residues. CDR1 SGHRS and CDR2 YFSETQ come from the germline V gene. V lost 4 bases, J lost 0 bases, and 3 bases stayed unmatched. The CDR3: CASSRLAGSSYNEQFF. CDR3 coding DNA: TGCGCCAGCAGCCGACTAGCGGGGAGCTCCTACAATGAGCAGTTCTTC.

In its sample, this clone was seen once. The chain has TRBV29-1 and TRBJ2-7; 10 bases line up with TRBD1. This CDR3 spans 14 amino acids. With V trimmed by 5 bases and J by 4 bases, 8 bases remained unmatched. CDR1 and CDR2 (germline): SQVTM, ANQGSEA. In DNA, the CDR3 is TGCAGCGTTCGATCCGGGACAGGGGTTTACGAGCAGTACTTC. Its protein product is CSVRSGTGVYEQYF.

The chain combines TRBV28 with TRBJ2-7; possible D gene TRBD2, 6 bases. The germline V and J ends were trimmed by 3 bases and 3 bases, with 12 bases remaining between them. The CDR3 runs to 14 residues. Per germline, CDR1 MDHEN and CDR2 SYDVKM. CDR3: CASSLAGSYYEQYF. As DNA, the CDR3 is TGTGCCAGCAGTTTGGCCGGGAGCTACTACGAGCAGTACTTC.

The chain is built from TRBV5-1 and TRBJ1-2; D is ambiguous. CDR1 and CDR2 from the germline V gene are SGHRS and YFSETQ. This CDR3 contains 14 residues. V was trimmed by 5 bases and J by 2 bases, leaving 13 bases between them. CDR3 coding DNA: TGCGCCAGCAGTTCCACGGCGGGGAACTATGGCTACACCTTC. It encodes CASSSTAGNYGYTF.

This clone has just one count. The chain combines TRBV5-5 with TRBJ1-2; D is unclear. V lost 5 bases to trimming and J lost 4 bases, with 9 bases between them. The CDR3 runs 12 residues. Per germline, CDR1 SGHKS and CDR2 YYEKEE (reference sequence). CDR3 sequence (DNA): TGTGCCAGCAGGCGGGCCGGCTATGGCTACACCTTC. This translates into CASRRAGYGYTF.

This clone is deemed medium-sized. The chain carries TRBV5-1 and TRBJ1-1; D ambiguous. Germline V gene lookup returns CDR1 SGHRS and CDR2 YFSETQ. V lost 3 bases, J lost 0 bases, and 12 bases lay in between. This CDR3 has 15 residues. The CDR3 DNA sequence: TGCGCCAGCAGCTGCTTCGGTAGCATGAACACTGAAGCTTTCTTT. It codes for CASSCFGSMNTEAFF. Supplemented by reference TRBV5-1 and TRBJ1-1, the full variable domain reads KAGVTQTPRYLIKTRGQQVTLSCSPISGHRSVSWYQQTPGQGLQFLFEYFSETQRNKGNFPGRFSGRQFSNSRSEMNVSTLELGDSALYLCASSCFGSMNTEAFFGQGTRLTVV.

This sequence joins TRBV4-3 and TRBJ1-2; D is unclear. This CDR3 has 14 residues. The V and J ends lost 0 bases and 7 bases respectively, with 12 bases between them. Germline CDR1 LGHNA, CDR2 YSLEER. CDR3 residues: CASSQDSGTVGYTF. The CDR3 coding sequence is TGCGCCAGCAGCCAAGATTCGGGAACCGTTGGCTACACCTTC.

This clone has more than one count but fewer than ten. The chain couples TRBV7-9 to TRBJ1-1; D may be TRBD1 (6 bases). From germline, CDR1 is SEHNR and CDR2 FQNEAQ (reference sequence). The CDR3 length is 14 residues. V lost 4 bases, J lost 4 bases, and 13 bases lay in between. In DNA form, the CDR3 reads TGTGCCAGCAGCTCCAGGGGACCGAGCACTGAAGCTTTCTTT. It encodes CASSSRGPSTEAFF.

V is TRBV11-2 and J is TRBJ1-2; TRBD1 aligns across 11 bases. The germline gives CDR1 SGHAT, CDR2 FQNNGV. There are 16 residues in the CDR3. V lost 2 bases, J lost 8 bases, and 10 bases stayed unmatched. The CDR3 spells CASSLLGTGGFQGYTF. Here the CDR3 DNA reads TGTGCCAGCAGCTTATTAGGGACAGGGGGTTTTCAAGGCTACACCTTC.

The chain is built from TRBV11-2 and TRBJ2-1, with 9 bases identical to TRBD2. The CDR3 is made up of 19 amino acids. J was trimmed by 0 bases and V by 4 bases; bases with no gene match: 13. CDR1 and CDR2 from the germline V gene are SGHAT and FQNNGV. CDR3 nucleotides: TGTGCCAGCAGCTGGCTGCGGGGGGGCTATAAAAGCTCCTACAATGAGCAGTTCTTC. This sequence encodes CASSWLRGGYKSSYNEQFF.

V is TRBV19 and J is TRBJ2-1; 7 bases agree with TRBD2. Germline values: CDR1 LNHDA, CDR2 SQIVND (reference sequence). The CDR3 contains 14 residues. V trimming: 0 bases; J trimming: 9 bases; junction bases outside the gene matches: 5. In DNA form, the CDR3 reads TGTGCCAGTAGTATAGAGGCGGGGGTGGGTGAGCAGTTCTTC. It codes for CASSIEAGVGEQFF.

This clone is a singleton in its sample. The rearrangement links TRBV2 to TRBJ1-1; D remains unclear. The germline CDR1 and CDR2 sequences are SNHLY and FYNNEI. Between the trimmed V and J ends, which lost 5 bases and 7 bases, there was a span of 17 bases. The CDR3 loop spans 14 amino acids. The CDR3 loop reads CASSYGREQIEAFF. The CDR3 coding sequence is TGTGCCAGCAGTTACGGACGGGAACAAATTGAAGCTTTCTTT.

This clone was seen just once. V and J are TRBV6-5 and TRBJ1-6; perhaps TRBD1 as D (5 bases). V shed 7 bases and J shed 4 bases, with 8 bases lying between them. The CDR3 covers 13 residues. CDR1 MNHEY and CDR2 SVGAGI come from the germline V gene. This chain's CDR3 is CASTGTYNSPLHF. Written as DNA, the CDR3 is TGTGCCAGCACCGGGACTTATAATTCACCCCTCCACTTT.

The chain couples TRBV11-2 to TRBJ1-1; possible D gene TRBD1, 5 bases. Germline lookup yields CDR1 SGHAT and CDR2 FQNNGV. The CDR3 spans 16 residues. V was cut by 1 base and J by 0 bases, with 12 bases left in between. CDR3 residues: CASSLGFGGMNTEAFF. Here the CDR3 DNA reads TGTGCCAGCAGCTTAGGGTTTGGGGGGATGAACACTGAAGCTTTCTTT. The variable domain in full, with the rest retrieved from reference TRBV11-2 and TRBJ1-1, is EAGVAQSPRYKIIEKRQSVAFWCNPISGHATLYWYQQILGQGPKLLIQFQNNGVVDDSQLPKDRFSAERLKGVDSTLKIQPAKLEDSAVYLCASSLGFGGMNTEAFFGQGTRLTVV.

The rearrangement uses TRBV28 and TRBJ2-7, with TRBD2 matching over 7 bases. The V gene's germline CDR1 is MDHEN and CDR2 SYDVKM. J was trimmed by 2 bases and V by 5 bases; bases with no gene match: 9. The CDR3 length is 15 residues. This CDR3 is CASSQTSPLAYEQYF. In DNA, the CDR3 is TGTGCCAGCAGTCAGACTAGCCCTTTGGCCTACGAGCAGTACTTC.